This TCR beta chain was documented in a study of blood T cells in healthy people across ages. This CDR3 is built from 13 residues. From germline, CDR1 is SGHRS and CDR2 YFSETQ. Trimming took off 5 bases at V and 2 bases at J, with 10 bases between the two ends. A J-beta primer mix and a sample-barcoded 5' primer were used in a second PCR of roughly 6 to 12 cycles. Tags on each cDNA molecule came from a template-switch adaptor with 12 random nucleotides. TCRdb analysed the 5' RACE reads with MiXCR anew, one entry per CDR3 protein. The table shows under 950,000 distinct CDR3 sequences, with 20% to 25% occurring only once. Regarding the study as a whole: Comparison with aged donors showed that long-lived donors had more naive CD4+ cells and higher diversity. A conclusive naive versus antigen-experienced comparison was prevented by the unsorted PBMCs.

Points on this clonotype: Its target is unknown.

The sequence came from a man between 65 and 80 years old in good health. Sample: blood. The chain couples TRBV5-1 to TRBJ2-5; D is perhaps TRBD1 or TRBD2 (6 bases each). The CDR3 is CASREGVQETQYF. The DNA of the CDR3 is TGCGCCAGCAGGGAGGGGGTACAAGAGACCCAGTACTTC. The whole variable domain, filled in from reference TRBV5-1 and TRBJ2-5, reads KAGVTQTPRYLIKTRGQQVTLSCSPISGHRSVSWYQQTPGQGLQFLFEYFSETQRNKGNFPGRFSGRQFSNSRSEMNVSTLELGDSALYLCASREGVQETQYFGPGTRLLVL.